This TCR beta chain was recorded in a study of CD8 T cells in ankylosing spondylitis. MiXCR, applied by TCRdb to the 5' RACE reads, yields one record per CDR3 protein. The repertoire has about 750,000 distinct CDR3 sequences, 15% to 20% of them found once; the top ten carry roughly a fifth. About this clonotype: The antigen remains unidentified.

Trimming removed 5 bases at V and 0 bases at J, with 14 bases between. The CDR3 runs 15 residues. In germline, CDR1 is MNHEY, CDR2 SMNVEV (reference sequence). Points from the study as a whole: Fewer than ten highly homologous variants made up a TCR beta motif that seemed to typify ankylosing spondylitis blood.

The V and J genes are TRBV27 and TRBJ2-7, with D tentatively TRBD1 (6 bases). This receptor was obtained from a male donor with ankylosing spondylitis. The specimen sequenced was blood, either unsorted or a sorted T cell fraction (not recorded which). CDR3 protein: CASSPRGSHSYEQYF. CDR3 in DNA: TGTGCCAGCAGTCCCAGGGGATCTCACTCCTACGAGCAGTACTTC.